This entry concerns a single T cell receptor beta chain. Source study methods: Estimated nucleated cell counts came from reference gene primer amplification. Repertoires were generated with immunoSEQ multiplex PCR, while TCRdb's copy carries only in-frame clones and drops some. That table is the source of V, J and clone size, and D and trimming were worked out from the DNA. The table has around 250,000 clones, over 70% seen once. These data originate in a study of blood T cell repertoires in COVID-19. Study-wide background: The study drew acute and convalescent COVID-19 samples from the United States, Italy and Spain. Sample material is recorded as cDNA or gDNA derived from T cells, B-cell-depleted T cells, or PBMCs.

What was sequenced was peripheral blood. This TCR derives from a human donor in a cohort sampled during active COVID-19.

DNA of the CDR3: TGTGCCAGCAGAAGGGGCAGGGCTAACACTGAAGCTTTCTTT. The encoded protein is CASRRGRANTEAFF. The rearrangement joins TRBV6-5 to TRBJ1-1, with D possibly being TRBD1 (5 bases). This CDR3 region has 14 residues. Germline CDR1 reads MNHEY; CDR2 reads SVGAGI. Between the trimmed V and J ends, which lost 6 bases and 2 bases, there was a span of 13 bases.